The rows below give T cell receptor beta chains drawn from one sample of a study of blood T cell repertoires in COVID-19. Produced via immunoSEQ multiplex PCR; TCRdb's table is partial and in-frame only. Seen here are roughly 260,000 clones, 70% to 90% observed once, and the top ten hold approximately 2.2%. The sequenced sample consisted of peripheral blood. These receptors came from a woman in her thirties or forties who had recovered from COVID-19. Each CDR3 is given with its conserved first and last residue. D genes are given only for firm matches. Expanded clones get a size class; other rows say once, few or many, or leave the size out.

v_call,d_call,j_call,clone_size,cdr3_aa,cdr3_nt
TRBV6-5,-,TRBJ1-2,-,CASSYKREPPYYGYTF,TGTGCCAGCAGTTACAAAAGGGAGCCCCCCTACTATGGCTACACCTTC
TRBV2,-,TRBJ1-1,few,CASNRPENTEAFF,TGTGCCAGCAACAGACCCGAAAACACTGAAGCTTTCTTT
TRBV7-8,-,TRBJ2-5,few,CASRHLGETQYF,TGTGCCAGCAGGCACCTGGGCGAGACCCAGTACTTC
TRBV19,-,TRBJ1-3,-,CASTKTGSGNTIYF,TGTGCCAGTACCAAGACAGGCTCTGGAAACACCATATATTTT
TRBV5-4,TRBD2,TRBJ2-3,-,CASSFLAGPTDTQYF,TGTGCCAGCAGCTTCCTAGCGGGACCGACAGATACGCAGTATTTT
TRBV7-8,TRBD1,TRBJ2-7,-,CASSYPGGSFYEQYF,TGTGCCAGCAGCTACCCAGGGGGCAGTTTCTACGAGCAGTACTTC
TRBV5-1,-,TRBJ1-2,-,CASSLTTGVTGGYTF,TGCGCCAGCAGCTTGACAACAGGAGTGACGGGTGGCTACACCTTC
TRBV6-5,-,TRBJ1-3,-,CASSYSIGSGNTIYF,TGTGCCAGCAGTTACTCGATCGGTTCTGGAAACACCATATATTTT
TRBV24-1,TRBD1,TRBJ2-1,-,CATSDRDRLVNEQFF,TGTGCCACCAGTGATCGGGACAGGCTGGTCAATGAGCAGTTCTTC
TRBV9,-,TRBJ1-4,-,CASSVAWGRGGNEKLFF,TGTGCCAGCAGCGTAGCCTGGGGCCGTGGTGGTAATGAAAAACTGTTTTTT
TRBV9,TRBD2,TRBJ2-5,once,CASSVGALAGAEGETQYF,TGTGCCAGCAGCGTAGGCGCGCTAGCGGGAGCCGAGGGAGAGACCCAGTACTTC
TRBV6-5,-,TRBJ1-1,-,CASSFTRVLNREAFF,TGTGCCAGCAGTTTTACCCGGGTTCTTAACCGGGAAGCTTTCTTT
TRBV28,TRBD1,TRBJ1-4,-,CASSPRTGGREKLFF,TGTGCCAGCAGTCCCCGTACAGGGGGCCGGGAAAAACTGTTTTTT
TRBV5-1,-,TRBJ2-3,-,CASTARLRQSTDTQYF,TGCGCCAGCACCGCCCGTTTGCGGCAAAGCACAGATACGCAGTATTTT
TRBV19,TRBD1,TRBJ1-2,-,CASSPGQGFNGYTF,TGTGCCAGTAGTCCGGGACAGGGTTTTAATGGCTACACCTTC
TRBV5-1,TRBD2,TRBJ2-2,few,CASSSSPGTSSAGELFF,TGCGCCAGCAGCTCGAGTCCCGGGACTAGCTCTGCCGGGGAGCTGTTTTTT
TRBV19,-,TRBJ1-6,-,CASSIQGRYSPLHF,TGTGCCAGTAGTATACAGGGCCGGTATTCACCCCTCCACTTT
TRBV28,TRBD1,TRBJ1-6,-,CASSPVTGLTSPLHF,TGTGCCAGCAGTCCCGTGACAGGGTTAACTTCACCCCTCCACTTT
TRBV7-8,TRBD1,TRBJ1-5,-,CASSSPGQGNQPQHF,TGTGCCAGCAGCTCACCGGGACAGGGGAATCAGCCCCAGCATTTT
TRBV5-4,TRBD1,TRBJ1-1,-,CASSHGTGYESNTEAFF,TGTGCCAGCAGCCACGGGACAGGGTATGAGTCGAACACTGAAGCTTTCTTT
TRBV3-1/TRBV3-2,TRBD2,TRBJ2-2,-,CASSQLTGTSGTGELFF,TGTGCCAGCAGCCAACTTACCGGGACTAGCGGCACCGGGGAGCTGTTTTTT
TRBV5-1,TRBD1,TRBJ1-2,once,CASSRTGEGYGYTF,TGCGCCAGCAGCCGGACAGGGGAGGGCTATGGCTACACCTTC
TRBV19,TRBD1,TRBJ2-5,-,CASSILSTGVPQETQYF,TGTGCCAGTAGTATCTTGTCGACAGGGGTGCCCCAAGAGACCCAGTACTTC
TRBV7-2,-,TRBJ1-2,-,CASSSPAGVGYGYTF,TGTGCCAGCAGCTCCCCGGCGGGTGTTGGCTATGGCTACACCTTC
TRBV30,-,TRBJ1-3,-,CAWSLRGGNTIYF,TGTGCCTGGAGTCTCAGGGGAGGAAACACCATATATTTT
TRBV28,-,TRBJ2-7,-,CASSLTISYEQYF,TGTGCCAGCAGTTTAACAATCTCCTACGAGCAGTACTTC
TRBV5-5,-,TRBJ2-2,-,CASSSRALAGTGELFF,TGTGCCAGCAGCTCAAGAGCTCTGGCGGGCACCGGGGAGCTGTTTTTT
TRBV7-2,TRBD2,TRBJ2-7,-,CASSLSGAGVREQYF,TGTGCCAGCAGCCTTTCTGGGGCGGGAGTGAGGGAGCAGTACTTC
TRBV7-2,-,TRBJ1-5,-,CASSPVLGGRGGSNQPQHF,TGTGCCAGCAGCCCCGTCTTGGGGGGAAGGGGAGGGAGCAATCAGCCCCAGCATTTT
TRBV19,-,TRBJ1-5,few,CASRNRQVQPQHF,TGTGCCAGTAGAAACCGACAGGTCCAGCCCCAGCATTTT
TRBV9,-,TRBJ1-2,-,CASRVTETSNYTF,TGTGCCAGCAGAGTTACAGAGACAAGTAACTACACCTTC
TRBV11-3,-,TRBJ2-1,-,CASSLDGSGSYNEQFF,TGTGCCAGCAGCTTAGACGGGAGCGGTTCCTACAATGAGCAGTTCTTC
TRBV27,TRBD2,TRBJ2-2,-,CASRLRGLAGGELFF,TGTGCCAGCAGGCTCCGGGGACTAGCGGGGGGGGAGCTGTTTTTT
TRBV29-1,-,TRBJ1-3,-,CSVGRVNWLVYGNTIYF,TGCAGCGTTGGCAGGGTTAATTGGTTGGTCTACGGAAACACCATATATTTT
TRBV12-3/TRBV12-4,-,TRBJ1-1,once,CASSLYSEAFF,TGTGCCAGCAGCCTTTACAGTGAAGCTTTCTTT
TRBV13,-,TRBJ2-2,once,CASSLAGTGELFF,TGTGCCAGCAGCTTAGCGGGGACCGGGGAGCTGTTTTTT
TRBV7-8,TRBD2,TRBJ2-1,many,CASSLELAGGPNEQFF,TGTGCCAGCAGCTTAGAACTAGCGGGGGGGCCCAATGAGCAGTTCTTC
TRBV20-1,-,TRBJ1-2,-,CSASTDNYGYTF,TGCAGTGCTAGTACAGATAACTATGGCTACACCTTC
TRBV12-3/TRBV12-4,-,TRBJ1-6,-,CASSGDNSPLHF,TGTGCCAGCAGCGGGGATAATTCACCCCTCCACTTT
TRBV2,-,TRBJ2-3,-,CASSLQGYTQYF,TGTGCCAGCAGTCTACAGGGATATACGCAGTATTTT
TRBV19,-,TRBJ2-3,-,CASKTSTDTQYF,TGTGCCAGTAAGACTAGCACAGATACGCAGTATTTT
TRBV15,TRBD2,TRBJ2-3,-,CATSRDEVAGVVDTQYF,TGTGCCACCAGCAGAGATGAGGTAGCGGGAGTGGTAGATACGCAGTATTTT
TRBV20-1,TRBD2,TRBJ2-3,-,CSASAWTSGRIDTQYF,TGCAGTGCTAGTGCGTGGACTAGCGGGAGAATAGATACGCAGTATTTT
TRBV4-3,-,TRBJ1-5,-,CASSQDNAAGPQHF,TGCGCCAGCAGCCAAGATAACGCCGCGGGGCCCCAGCATTTT
TRBV3-1/TRBV3-2,-,TRBJ2-7,-,CASSQDPAGYSYEQYF,TGTGCCAGCAGCCAAGATCCTGCGGGATACTCCTACGAGCAGTACTTC
TRBV21-1,-,TRBJ2-7,once,CASSKAEYEQYF,TGTGCCAGCAGCAAAGCCGAGTACGAGCAGTACTTC
TRBV6-5,TRBD1,TRBJ2-7,-,CASSYAGQGAYEQYF,TGTGCCAGCAGTTACGCAGGACAGGGGGCCTACGAGCAGTACTTC
TRBV5-4,-,TRBJ1-1,few,CASSIDLGASPNTEAFF,TGTGCCAGCAGCATTGACTTGGGGGCGTCCCCGAACACTGAAGCTTTCTTT
TRBV7-6,-,TRBJ1-4,-,CASSLVSGTTNEKLFF,TGTGCCAGCAGCTTAGTATCGGGGACAACTAATGAAAAACTGTTTTTT
TRBV9,-,TRBJ1-1,few,CASSERGNPNTEAFF,TGTGCCAGCAGCGAACGAGGTAACCCGAACACTGAAGCTTTCTTT
TRBV5-6,TRBD2,TRBJ2-7,-,CASSYTTGLAQAEQYF,TGTGCCAGCAGCTACACAACCGGACTAGCGCAAGCCGAGCAGTACTTC
TRBV7-9,TRBD1,TRBJ2-7,-,CASSLTSGTVSYEQYF,TGTGCCAGCAGCTTAACTTCCGGGACAGTTTCCTACGAGCAGTACTTC
TRBV6-6,-,TRBJ2-6,-,CASSPLAVSGANVLTF,TGTGCCAGCAGTCCATTGGCGGTCTCTGGGGCCAACGTCCTGACTTTC
TRBV4-1,TRBD2,TRBJ2-7,-,CASSQDFRTSGLLSSYEQYF,TGCGCCAGCAGCCAAGATTTCCGGACTAGCGGGTTACTGAGCTCCTACGAGCAGTACTTC
TRBV7-3,-,TRBJ2-7,once,CASSLITSPPGEQYF,TGTGCCAGCAGCTTGATTACTAGTCCCCCTGGCGAGCAGTACTTC
TRBV11-2,-,TRBJ2-1,-,CASSSGRLGLGANEQFF,TGTGCCAGCAGCTCAGGTCGTCTCGGGTTAGGGGCCAATGAGCAGTTCTTC
TRBV30,-,TRBJ1-6,-,CAWSVRRESPLHF,TGTGCCTGGAGTGTACGTAGGGAGTCACCCCTCCACTTT
TRBV5-4,TRBD2,TRBJ2-1,-,CASSFPLAGGYNEQFF,TGTGCCAGCAGCTTTCCACTAGCGGGGGGTTACAATGAGCAGTTCTTC
TRBV6-5,-,TRBJ1-5,-,CASSYSGVRAQPQHF,TGTGCCAGCAGTTACTCTGGGGTCAGGGCTCAGCCCCAGCATTTT